The 8 T cell receptor beta chains below come from one sample, sequenced in a study of blood T cells in healthy people across ages. A sample-barcoded 5' primer and a J-beta primer mix were used in a second PCR of about 7 to 11 cycles. TCRdb used MiXCR to reprocess the 5' RACE reads, holding one entry per CDR3 protein. Of roughly 1.6 million distinct CDR3 sequences listed, about 32% were seen once; the top ten hold about 11%. Sequences were obtained from blood. The receptor source for this set is a woman aged 30 to 39 in good health.

This clonotype was seen only a few times. The chain has TRBV10-2 and TRBJ2-3, with 8 bases aligning to TRBD1. The CDR3 consists of 13 residues. The germline CDR1 and CDR2 sequences are WSHSY and SAAADI. J gave up 1 base and V 7 bases, and 1 base lay outside the gene matches. CDR3 in DNA: TGCGCCAGCATGGGACAGGGCACAGATACGCAGTATTTT. Translating gives CASMGQGTDTQYF.

The V call is TRBV6-4, the J call TRBJ2-3; D is possibly TRBD1 or TRBD2 (6 bases each). The V gene's germline CDR1 is MRHNA and CDR2 SNTAGT. Trimming took 2 bases from V and 4 from J, leaving 10 bases between them. This CDR3 has 14 amino acids. The CDR3 spells CASSDRGAADTQYF. The CDR3, as DNA: TGTGCCAGCAGTGACAGGGGGGCCGCAGATACGCAGTATTTT.

Concerning this clonotype itself: This may be a read error: a much more frequent sequence differs by one nucleotide. This chain uses TRBV6-1 with TRBJ2-1; 12 bases are a match to TRBD1. The CDR3 has 16 residues. Germline assignment: CDR1 MNHNS and CDR2 SASEGT. Here the CDR3 DNA reads TGTGCCAGCAGTCCATTACGGGGACAGGGGGCAGATGAGCGGTTCTTC. Translating gives CASSPLRGQGADERFF.

This chain's CDR3 is CSAVTSSGRGAFF. CDR3 bases: TGCAGTGCAGTTACCTCCTCGGGACGCGGAGCTTTCTTT. The V and J genes are TRBV20-1 and TRBJ1-1; D possibly corresponds to TRBD1 (5 bases). The ends were cut back, 6 bases at V and 10 bases at J, with 21 bases in the middle. CDR1 is DFQATT, CDR2 SNEGSKA, per germline (reference sequence). CDR3 length equals 13 residues.

This rearrangement joins TRBV28 to TRBJ2-7; TRBD1 or TRBD2 may be the D gene (5 bases each). Trimming cost V 5 bases and J 6 bases, with 23 bases left between them. This CDR3 has 16 amino acids. In germline, CDR1 is MDHEN, CDR2 SYDVKM. The CDR3: CASSTPMGELSVEQYF. The CDR3 bases are TGTGCCAGCAGTACCCCTATGGGGGAGCTATCGGTCGAGCAGTACTTC.

The chain uses TRBV10-2 and TRBJ2-5; D is perhaps TRBD2 (5 bases). The CDR3 contains 16 residues. V was trimmed by 0 bases and J by 3 bases, leaving 14 bases between them. The V gene's germline CDR1 is WSHSY and CDR2 SAAADI. CDR3 DNA: TGCGCCAGCAGTGAGTCGAGGGTGGGAACCGAAGAGACCCAGTACTTC. Encoded protein: CASSESRVGTEETQYF.

This chain joins TRBV6-5 and TRBJ1-1; D ambiguous. The V gene's germline CDR1 is MNHEY and CDR2 SVGAGI. The CDR3 spans 14 residues. Deletions cut 0 bases from V and 4 bases from J, with 9 bases between. The CDR3 DNA follows: TGTGCCAGCAGTTACTCCGAAGGGTCCACTGAAGCTTTCTTT. Its translation: CASSYSEGSTEAFF.

The chain carries TRBV3-1 and TRBJ2-1, with 15 bases matching TRBD2. The germline V gene encodes CDR1 LGHDT and CDR2 YNNKEL (reference sequence). This CDR3 contains 19 residues. The V segment lost 0 bases and the J segment 4 bases; nucleotides outside the gene matches: 7. The CDR3 DNA is TGTGCCAGCAGCCAAGAAGGACTAGCGGGGGGGACTCTTTACAATGAGCAGTTCTTC. Its protein product is CASSQEGLAGGTLYNEQFF.